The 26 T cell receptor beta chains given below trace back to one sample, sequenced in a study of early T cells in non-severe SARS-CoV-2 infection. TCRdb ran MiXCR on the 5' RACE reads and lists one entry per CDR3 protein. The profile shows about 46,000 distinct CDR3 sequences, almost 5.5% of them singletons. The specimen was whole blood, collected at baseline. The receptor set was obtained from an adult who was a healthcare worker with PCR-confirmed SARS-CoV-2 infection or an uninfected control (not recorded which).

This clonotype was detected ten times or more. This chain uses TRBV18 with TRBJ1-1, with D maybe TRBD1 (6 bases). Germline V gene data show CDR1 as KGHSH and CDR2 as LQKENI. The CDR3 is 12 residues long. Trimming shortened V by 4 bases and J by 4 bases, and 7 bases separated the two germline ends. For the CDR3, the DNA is TGTGCCAGCTCACGAGGGGGCACTGAAGCTTTCTTT. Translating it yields CASSRGGTEAFF.

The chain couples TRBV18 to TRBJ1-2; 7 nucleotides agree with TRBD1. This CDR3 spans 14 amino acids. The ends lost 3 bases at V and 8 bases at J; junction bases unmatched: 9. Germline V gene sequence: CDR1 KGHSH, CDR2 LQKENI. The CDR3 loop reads CASSPPEGAQGYTF. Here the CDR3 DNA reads TGTGCCAGCTCACCCCCCGAGGGGGCGCAAGGCTACACCTTC.

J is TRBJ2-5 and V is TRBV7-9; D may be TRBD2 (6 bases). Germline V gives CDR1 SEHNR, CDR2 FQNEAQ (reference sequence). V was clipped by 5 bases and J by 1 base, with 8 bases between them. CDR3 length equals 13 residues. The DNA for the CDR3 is TGTGCCAGCAGCCCGGGACTCCAAGAGACCCAGTACTTC. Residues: CASSPGLQETQYF.

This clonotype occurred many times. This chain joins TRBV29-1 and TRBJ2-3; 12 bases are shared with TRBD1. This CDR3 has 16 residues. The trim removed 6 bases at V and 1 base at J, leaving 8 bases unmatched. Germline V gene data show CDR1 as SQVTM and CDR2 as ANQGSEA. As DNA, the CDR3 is TGCAGCGTCATGGGGGGACAGGGGGCGGGCACAGATACGCAGTATTTT. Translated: CSVMGGQGAGTDTQYF.

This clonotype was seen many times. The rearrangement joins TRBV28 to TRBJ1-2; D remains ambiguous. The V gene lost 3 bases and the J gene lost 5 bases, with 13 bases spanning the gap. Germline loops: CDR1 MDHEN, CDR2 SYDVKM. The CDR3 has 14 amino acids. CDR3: CASSLSQHSYGYTF. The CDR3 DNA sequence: TGTGCCAGCAGTTTGTCCCAACATTCGTATGGCTACACCTTC.

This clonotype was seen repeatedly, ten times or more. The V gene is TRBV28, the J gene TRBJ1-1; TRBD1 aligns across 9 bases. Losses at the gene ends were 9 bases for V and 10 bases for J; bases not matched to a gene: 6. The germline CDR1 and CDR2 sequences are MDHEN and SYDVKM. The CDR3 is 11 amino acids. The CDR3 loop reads CASTGGASAFF. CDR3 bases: TGTGCCAGTACAGGGGGCGCGTCAGCTTTCTTT.

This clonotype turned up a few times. This chain's CDR3 is CASGLVHHEQYF. The CDR3 nucleotides are TGTGCTAGTGGTTTGGTACATCACGAGCAGTACTTC. The chain recombines TRBV12-5 with TRBJ2-7; D uncertain. Looked up from germline, CDR1 is LGHNT and CDR2 is FRNRAP. V shed 0 bases and J shed 5 bases, with 5 bases lying between them. This CDR3 region has 12 residues.

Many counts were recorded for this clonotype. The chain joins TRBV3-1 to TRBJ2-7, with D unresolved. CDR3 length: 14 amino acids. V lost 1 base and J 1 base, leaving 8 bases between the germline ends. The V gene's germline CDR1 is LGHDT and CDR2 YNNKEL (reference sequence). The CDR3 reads CASSQAPTSYEQYF. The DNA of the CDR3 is TGTGCCAGCAGCCAAGCCCCAACATCCTACGAGCAGTACTTC.

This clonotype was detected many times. The DNA of the CDR3 is TGTGCCATCGGGAGACTAGCGGGAGGCAATGAGCAGTTCTTC. It is translated as CAIGRLAGGNEQFF. The genes are TRBV6-6 and TRBJ2-1; 13 nucleotides match TRBD2. The CDR3 runs 14 residues. With 10 bases clipped from V and 6 bases from J, the junction kept 6 bases outside the gene matches. The V gene's germline CDR1 is MNHNY and CDR2 SVGAGI (reference sequence).

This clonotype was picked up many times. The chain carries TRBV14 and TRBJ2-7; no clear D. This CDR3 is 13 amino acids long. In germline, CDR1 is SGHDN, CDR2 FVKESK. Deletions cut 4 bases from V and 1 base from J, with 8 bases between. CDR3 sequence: CASSPDKSYEQYF. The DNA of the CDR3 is TGTGCCAGCAGCCCAGACAAGTCCTACGAGCAGTACTTC.

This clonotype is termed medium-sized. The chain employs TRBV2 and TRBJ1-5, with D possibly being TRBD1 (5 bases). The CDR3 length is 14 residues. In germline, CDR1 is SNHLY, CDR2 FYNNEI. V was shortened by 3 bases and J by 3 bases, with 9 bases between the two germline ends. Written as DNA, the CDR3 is TGTGCCAGCAGTGATTGGGGCACCAATCAGCCCCAGCATTTT. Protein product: CASSDWGTNQPQHF. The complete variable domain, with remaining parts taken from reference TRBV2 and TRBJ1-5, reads EPEVTQTPSHQVTQMGQEVILRCVPISNHLYFYWYRQILGQKVEFLVSFYNNEISEKSEIFDDQFSVERPDGSNFTLKIRSTKLEDSAMYFCASSDWGTNQPQHFGDGTRLSIL.

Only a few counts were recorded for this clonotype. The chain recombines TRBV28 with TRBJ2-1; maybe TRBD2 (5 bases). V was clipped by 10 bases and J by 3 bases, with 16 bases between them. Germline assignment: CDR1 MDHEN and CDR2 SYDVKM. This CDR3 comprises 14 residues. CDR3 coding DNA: TGTGCCACCATCCTATCAAGCGGCTACAATGAGCAGTTCTTC. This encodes CATILSSGYNEQFF.

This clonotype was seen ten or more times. The CDR3 DNA reads TGTGCCAGCCACCCCTACAGGAGCGGTAATGAGCAGTTCTTC. Protein: CASHPYRSGNEQFF. The V call is TRBV28, the J call TRBJ2-1; the D call may be TRBD1 or TRBD2 (5 bases each). CDR3 length: 14 residues. V shed 8 bases and J shed 7 bases, with 18 bases lying between them. Germline CDR1 MDHEN, CDR2 SYDVKM. Looking up the rest from reference TRBV28 and TRBJ2-1 gives the full variable domain: DVKVTQSSRYLVKRTGEKVFLECVQDMDHENMFWYRQDPGLGLRLIYFSYDVKMKEKGDIPEGYSVSREKKERFSLILESASTNQTSMYLCASHPYRSGNEQFFGPGTRLTVL.

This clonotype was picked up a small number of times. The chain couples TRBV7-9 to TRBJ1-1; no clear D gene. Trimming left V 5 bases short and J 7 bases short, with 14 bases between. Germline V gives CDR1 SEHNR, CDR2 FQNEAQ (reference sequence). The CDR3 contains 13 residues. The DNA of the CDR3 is TGTGCCAGCAGCGAACGGCTCCTCGGTGAAGCTTTCTTT. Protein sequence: CASSERLLGEAFF.

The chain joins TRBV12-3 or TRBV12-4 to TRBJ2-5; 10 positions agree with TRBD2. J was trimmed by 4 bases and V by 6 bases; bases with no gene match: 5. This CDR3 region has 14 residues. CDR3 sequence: CASRQAGGIETQYF. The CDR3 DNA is TGTGCCAGCAGACAAGCGGGAGGGATAGAGACCCAGTACTTC.

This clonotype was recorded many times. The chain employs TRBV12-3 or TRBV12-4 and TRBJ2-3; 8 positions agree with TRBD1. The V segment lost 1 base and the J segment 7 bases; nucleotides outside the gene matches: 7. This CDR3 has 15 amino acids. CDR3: CASSLGQGAINTQYF. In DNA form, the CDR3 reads TGTGCCAGCAGTTTAGGGCAGGGGGCTATAAATACGCAGTATTTT.

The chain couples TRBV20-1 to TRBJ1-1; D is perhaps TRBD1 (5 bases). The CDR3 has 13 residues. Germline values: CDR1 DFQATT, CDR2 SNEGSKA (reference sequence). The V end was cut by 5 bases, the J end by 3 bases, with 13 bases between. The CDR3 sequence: CSADKWGDTEAFF. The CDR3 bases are TGCAGTGCTGACAAGTGGGGGGACACTGAAGCTTTCTTT.

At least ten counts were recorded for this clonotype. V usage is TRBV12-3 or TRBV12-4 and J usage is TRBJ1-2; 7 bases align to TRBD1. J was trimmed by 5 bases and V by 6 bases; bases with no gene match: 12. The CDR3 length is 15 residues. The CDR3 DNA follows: TGTGCCAGCAGCCCCCGGACAGGACGGGCTTATGGCTACACCTTC. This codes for CASSPRTGRAYGYTF.

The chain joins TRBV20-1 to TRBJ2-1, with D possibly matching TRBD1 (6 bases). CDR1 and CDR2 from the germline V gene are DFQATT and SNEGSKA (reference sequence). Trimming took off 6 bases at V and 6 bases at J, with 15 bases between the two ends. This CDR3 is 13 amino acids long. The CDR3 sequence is CSATAGASNEQFF. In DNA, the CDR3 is TGCAGTGCCACGGCAGGGGCGAGCAATGAGCAGTTCTTC.

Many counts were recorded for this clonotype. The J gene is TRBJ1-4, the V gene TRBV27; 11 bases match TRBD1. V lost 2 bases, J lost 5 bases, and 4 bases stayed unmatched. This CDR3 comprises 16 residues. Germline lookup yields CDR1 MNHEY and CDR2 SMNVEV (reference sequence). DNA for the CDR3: TGTGCCAGCAGTTTAAGGACAGGGGGCAGGAATGAAAAACTGTTTTTT. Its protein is CASSLRTGGRNEKLFF.

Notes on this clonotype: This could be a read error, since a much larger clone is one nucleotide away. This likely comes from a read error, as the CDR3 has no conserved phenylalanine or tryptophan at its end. Written as DNA, the CDR3 is TGTGCCAGCAGCCAAACTAGCGCCCAAGAGACCCAGTACTCC. Translated: CASSQTSAQETQYS. The chain couples TRBV3-1 to TRBJ2-5; 7 bases fit TRBD2. Trimming at V came to 2 bases and at J to 1 base, leaving 1 base not matched to a gene. The germline V gene encodes CDR1 LGHDT and CDR2 YNNKEL (reference sequence). The CDR3 runs to 14 residues.

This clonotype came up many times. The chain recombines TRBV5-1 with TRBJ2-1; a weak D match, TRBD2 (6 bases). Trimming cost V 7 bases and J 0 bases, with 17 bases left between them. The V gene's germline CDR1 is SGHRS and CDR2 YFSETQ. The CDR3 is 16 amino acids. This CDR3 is CASRGGNGFSYNEQFF. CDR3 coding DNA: TGCGCCAGCCGGGGCGGGAACGGATTCTCCTACAATGAGCAGTTCTTC.

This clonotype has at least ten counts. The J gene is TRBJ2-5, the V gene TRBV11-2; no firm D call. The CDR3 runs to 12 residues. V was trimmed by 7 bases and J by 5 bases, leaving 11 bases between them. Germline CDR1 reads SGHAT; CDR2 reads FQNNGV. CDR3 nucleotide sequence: TGTGCCAGCACCTCAACAAGGGAGACCCAGTACTTC. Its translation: CASTSTRETQYF. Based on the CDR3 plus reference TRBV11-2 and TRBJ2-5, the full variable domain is EAGVAQSPRYKIIEKRQSVAFWCNPISGHATLYWYQQILGQGPKLLIQFQNNGVVDDSQLPKDRFSAERLKGVDSTLKIQPAKLEDSAVYLCASTSTRETQYFGPGTRLLVL.

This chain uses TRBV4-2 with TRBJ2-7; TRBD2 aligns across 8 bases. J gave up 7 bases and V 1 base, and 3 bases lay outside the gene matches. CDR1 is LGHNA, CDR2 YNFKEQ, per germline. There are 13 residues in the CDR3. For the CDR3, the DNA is TGTGCCAGCAGCCAAGTTAGCGGGGATGAGCAGTACTTC. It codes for CASSQVSGDEQYF.

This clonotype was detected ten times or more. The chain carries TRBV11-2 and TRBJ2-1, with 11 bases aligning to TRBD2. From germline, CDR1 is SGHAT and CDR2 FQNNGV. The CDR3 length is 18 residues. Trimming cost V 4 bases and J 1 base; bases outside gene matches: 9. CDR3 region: CASSSAGTSGFSYNEQFF. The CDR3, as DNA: TGTGCCAGCAGCTCGGCGGGGACTAGCGGTTTTTCCTACAATGAGCAGTTCTTC. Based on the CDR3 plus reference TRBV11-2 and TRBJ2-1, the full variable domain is EAGVAQSPRYKIIEKRQSVAFWCNPISGHATLYWYQQILGQGPKLLIQFQNNGVVDDSQLPKDRFSAERLKGVDSTLKIQPAKLEDSAVYLCASSSAGTSGFSYNEQFFGPGTRLTVL.

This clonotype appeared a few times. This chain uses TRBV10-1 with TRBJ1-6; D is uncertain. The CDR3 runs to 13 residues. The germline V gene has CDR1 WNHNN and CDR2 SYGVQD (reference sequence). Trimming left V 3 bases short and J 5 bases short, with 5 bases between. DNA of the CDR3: TGCGCCAGCAGTGAACAGAATAATTCACCCCTCCACTTT. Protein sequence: CASSEQNNSPLHF.